One sample yielded the 19 T cell receptor beta chains listed below, sequenced in a study of blood T cell repertoires in COVID-19. Clones were sequenced by immunoSEQ multiplex PCR, and TCRdb holds only the in-frame ones, with some missing. The table shows some 290,000 clones, with around 87% occurring only once. Input material: peripheral blood. All receptors derive from a woman in her thirties or forties with COVID-19, enrolled during active disease.

The V gene is TRBV7-3, the J gene TRBJ2-7, with TRBD2 matching 8 bases. V dropped 5 bases and J dropped 1; count of bases not matched to a gene: 7. Germline lookup yields CDR1 SGHTA and CDR2 FQGTGA. The CDR3 is made up of 15 amino acids. Here the CDR3 reads CASSPSGGRSYEQYF. In DNA form, the CDR3 reads TGTGCCAGCAGCCCGTCGGGAGGGAGATCCTACGAGCAGTACTTC.

The genes are TRBV4-1 and TRBJ2-3; 7 nucleotides align to TRBD2. V lost 0 bases, J lost 4 bases, and 16 bases stayed unmatched. Per the germline V gene, CDR1 is MGHRA and CDR2 is YSYEKL. The length of the CDR3 is 19 residues. The CDR3 sequence is CASSQDYWGGGPRADTQYF. The CDR3 DNA reads as TGCGCCAGCAGCCAAGATTATTGGGGGGGAGGGCCCAGAGCAGATACGCAGTATTTT.

The chain couples TRBV6-2 or TRBV6-3 to TRBJ1-1; no firm D call. CDR3 length equals 15 residues. Trimming took 2 bases from V and 3 from J, leaving 13 bases between them. Germline CDR1 MNHEY, CDR2 SVGEGT. The CDR3 reads CASSYTYRDHTEAFF. The CDR3 bases are TGTGCCAGCAGTTACACCTACCGGGATCACACTGAAGCTTTCTTT.

This clone occurred once. The V call is TRBV6-5, the J call TRBJ1-1; no firm D call. Trimming removed 4 bases at V and 2 bases at J, with 2 bases between. The CDR3 loop spans 11 amino acids. CDR1 is MNHEY and CDR2 is SVGAGI in the germline V gene. The CDR3 sequence: CASSSNTEAFF. In DNA form, the CDR3 reads TGTGCCAGCAGTTCAAACACTGAAGCTTTCTTT.

The chain links TRBV6-2 or TRBV6-3 to TRBJ1-2; D unclear. The germline V gene encodes CDR1 MNHEY and CDR2 SVGEGT. The ends were cut back, 6 bases at V and 4 bases at J, with 9 bases in the middle. This CDR3 is 12 amino acids long. DNA of the CDR3: TGTGCCAGCAGCCCCTCTCTCTATGGCTACACCTTC. Protein product: CASSPSLYGYTF.

V gene TRBV6-4 combines with J gene TRBJ2-3, with 10 bases matching TRBD2. The CDR3 length is 15 residues. Germline V CDR1 and CDR2: MRHNA, SNTAGT. Trimming took 6 bases from V and 5 from J; bases not matched to a gene: 8. In nucleotides, the CDR3 is TGTGCCAGCAGCAAGGAAGCGGGGGGGGAAGATACGCAGTATTTT. Residues: CASSKEAGGEDTQYF.

The rearrangement uses TRBV9 and TRBJ2-1; maybe TRBD1 (5 bases). The V and J ends lost 3 bases and 1 base respectively, with 8 bases between them. The germline V gene encodes CDR1 SGDLS and CDR2 YYNGEE. This CDR3 is built from 14 residues. The CDR3 protein is CASSEGISYNEQFF. CDR3 coding DNA: TGTGCCAGCAGCGAGGGGATTTCCTACAATGAGCAGTTCTTC.

The chain carries TRBV7-9 and TRBJ2-7, with 8 bases lining up with TRBD2. The CDR3 has 17 residues. Looked up from germline, CDR1 is SEHNR and CDR2 is FQNEAQ (reference sequence). V dropped 5 bases and J dropped 3; count of bases not matched to a gene: 15. CDR3 bases: TGTGCCAGCAGCGGAAAGATGGGGTCCGGGAGGGACTACGAGCAGTACTTC. Its protein is CASSGKMGSGRDYEQYF.

This rearrangement joins TRBV6-5 to TRBJ2-1; the match to TRBD1 covers 10 bases. The ends lost 2 bases at V and 4 bases at J; junction bases unmatched: 5. The CDR3 loop spans 16 amino acids. Germline CDR1 MNHEY, CDR2 SVGAGI. Here the CDR3 DNA reads TGTGCCAGCAGTTACCTAGGGACAGGGGCGTACAATGAGCAGTTCTTC. Its translation: CASSYLGTGAYNEQFF.

V usage is TRBV6-5 and J usage is TRBJ1-1; the D is unclear. CDR3 size: 11 residues. V was shortened by 4 bases and J by 4 bases, with 4 bases between the two germline ends. Germline values: CDR1 MNHEY, CDR2 SVGAGI. The CDR3 coding sequence is TGTGCCAGCAGTTCGAGCACTGAAGCTTTCTTT. It specifies CASSSSTEAFF.

The chain recombines TRBV7-2 with TRBJ2-1, with 9 bases matching TRBD2. The CDR3 consists of 17 residues. The V and J ends lost 1 base and 3 bases, in that order; junction bases with no gene match: 7. CDR1 is SGHTA, CDR2 FQGNSA, per germline. CDR3 region: CASSLGVREGYYNEQFF. Written as DNA, the CDR3 is TGTGCCAGCAGCTTAGGTGTGCGGGAGGGTTACTACAATGAGCAGTTCTTC.

The chain has TRBV6-5 and TRBJ1-4, with a tentative D call TRBD1 (6 bases). Trimming shortened V by 2 bases and J by 0 bases, and 10 bases separated the two germline ends. This CDR3 has 16 amino acids. CDR1 is MNHEY and CDR2 is SVGAGI in the germline V gene. The CDR3 region has the DNA TGTGCCAGCAGTTACGACAGGACTGCAACTAATGAAAAACTGTTTTTT. Translating it yields CASSYDRTATNEKLFF.

V and J are TRBV5-1 and TRBJ2-5; 7 bases align to TRBD1. Germline lookup yields CDR1 SGHRS and CDR2 YFSETQ. The CDR3 spans 13 residues. J lost 4 bases, V lost 4 bases, and 4 bases had no gene match. The CDR3 is CASSTGALETQYF. DNA for the CDR3: TGCGCCAGCAGCACAGGGGCCTTAGAGACCCAGTACTTC.

The chain carries TRBV28 and TRBJ2-6, with a possible D match to TRBD1 (5 bases). CDR1 is MDHEN, CDR2 SYDVKM, per germline. Trimming stripped 6 bases from V and 7 bases from J, with 22 bases between. This CDR3 comprises 17 residues. CDR3 sequence reads: CASRPGPGRVDANVLTF. The DNA of the CDR3 is TGTGCCAGCAGGCCCGGACCCGGCAGGGTAGATGCCAACGTCCTGACTTTC.

This chain uses TRBV5-1 with TRBJ2-4; perhaps TRBD1 as D (6 bases). The CDR3 has 13 residues. CDR1 and CDR2 (germline): SGHRS, YFSETQ. V lost 0 bases and J lost 5, with 6 bases in between. The CDR3 is CASSLEGENIQYF. In DNA form, the CDR3 reads TGCGCCAGCAGCTTGGAGGGGGAAAACATTCAGTACTTC.

The V and J genes are TRBV5-1 and TRBJ2-1; D possibly corresponds to TRBD2 (6 bases). CDR1 is SGHRS, CDR2 YFSETQ, per germline. V lost 4 bases, J lost 7 bases, and 12 bases lay in between. This CDR3 has 13 residues. This chain's CDR3 is CASSINRGNEQFF. The DNA for the CDR3 is TGCGCCAGCAGCATTAACCGGGGGAATGAGCAGTTCTTC.

This sequence joins TRBV3-1 (or the pseudogene TRBV3-2) and TRBJ2-7; possibly TRBD1 for D (6 bases). The ends were cut back, 4 bases at V and 9 bases at J, with 19 bases in the middle. From germline, CDR1 is LGHDT and CDR2 YNNKEL (reference sequence). This CDR3 is 14 amino acids long. The CDR3 nucleotides read TGTGCCAGCAGCCCCGAAATACCCAGGGGCCGGCAGTACTTC. Its protein is CASSPEIPRGRQYF.

This rearrangement joins TRBV6-2 or TRBV6-3 to TRBJ1-2, with 10 bases identical to TRBD1. V trimming: 2 bases; J trimming: 3 bases; junction bases outside the gene matches: 6. Germline assignment: CDR1 MNHEY and CDR2 SVGEGT. The CDR3 totals 16 residues. The CDR3 DNA reads as TGTGCCAGCAGTTACAGCCGGGACAGGGGCCACTATGGCTACACCTTC. It codes for CASSYSRDRGHYGYTF.

V gene TRBV4-3 combines with J gene TRBJ2-3; 14 positions match TRBD2. The V gene end was trimmed by 4 bases and the J gene end by 2 bases; junction bases not matched to a gene: 8. This CDR3 has 18 residues. The germline V gene encodes CDR1 LGHNA and CDR2 YSLEER. CDR3 DNA: TGCGCCAGCAGCCCTCGACTAGCGGGGGGGAGGCTCACAGATACGCAGTATTTT. It codes for CASSPRLAGGRLTDTQYF.